This T cell receptor beta chain was recorded in a study of chemoradiotherapy in HPV16-positive cancers. The study's findings and limits: Candidate HPV-specific clones and E7-related TCR motifs grew in tumor during treatment.

Note on this clone: Its antigen is currently unknown. This sample includes further DNA sequences coding for the same CDR3.

Germline V lookup: CDR1 SGHTA, CDR2 FQGTGA. The CDR3 extends over 15 amino acids. Trimming pared 2 bases from V and 2 bases from J, leaving 10 bases between. Assay used: immunoSEQ multiplex PCR; TCRdb lists only in-frame clones, some missing. The table lists some 21,000 clones, around 87% of them singletons, with approximately 5% in the top ten. The sample here was blood, taken from a patient who underwent chemoradiotherapy. The TCR originated in a human donor with HPV-associated anogenital cancer. This chain joins TRBV7-3 and TRBJ2-1, with D possibly TRBD2 on 6 matching bases. CDR3 in DNA: TGTGCCAGCAGCTTAGGCCTAGCGACCTACAATGAGCAGTTCTTC. This gives the protein CASSLGLATYNEQFF.